This T cell receptor (beta chain) was found in a study of regulatory T cells in long-lasting Graves disease. Arm-PCR of CDR3 regions and iRepertoire HTBI primers were used to build TCR beta libraries. TCRdb used MiXCR to reprocess the multiplex PCR reads, holding one entry per CDR3 protein. This sample yields fewer than 500,000 distinct CDR3 sequences, of which around 15% are seen a single time; roughly an eighth belongs to the top ten. Germline CDR1 is SEHNR and CDR2 is FQNEAQ (reference sequence). This CDR3 has 16 amino acids. V was cut by 1 base and J by 0 bases, with 10 bases left in between. Time point in this sample: newly diagnosed GD, antithyroid drugs for less than 3 months. TCR sequences were obtained from RNA taken from PBMCs. The data also belong to a second study, concerning T cells in Graves' hyperthyroidism and ophthalmopathy. That study adds: No ophthalmopathy progression within 18 months constituted stable Graves' hyperthyroidism.

The source of this sequence is a man aged 35 to 55 with Graves disease. Sequences were derived from peripheral blood mononuclear cells (PBMCs), sampled at new diagnosis, from a patient treated with antithyroid drugs. The chain links TRBV7-9 to TRBJ1-3; no reliable D call. The CDR3: CASSLGAARSGNTIYF. CDR3 DNA sequence: TGTGCCAGCAGCTTAGGGGCGGCTCGCTCTGGAAACACCATATATTTT.